This entry features one T cell receptor beta chain sequence. This clone was found once. The antigen this receptor binds is unknown. No base qualities exist here, and no much larger clone lies one base off it. Genomic DNA was extracted from sorted cells for sequencing of the TCRbeta CDR3 region. The immunoSEQ Assay was used to sequence the TCRbeta CDR3 regions. Drawn from immuneACCESS, this table holds only the in-frame rearrangements with V and J called that TCRdb kept. Clones are partly lost; checked studies trace under half to an unresolved V gene and leave the rest unexplained. The sample table shows approximately 68,000 clones, and around 86% are seen once. The ten largest clones represent roughly 0.68% of the sample. Inclusive of the bounding cysteine and phenylalanine, the CDR3 is 20 residues long. Only the CDR3 DNA is retained, 60 bases long and in frame from the first base. From V the trimming removes 1 base and from J it removes 1 base, while the gene matches leave 8 bases of the junction unaccounted for. CDR1 is given as SGHVS and CDR2 as FQNEAQ, both from the germline V gene.

This sample is drawn from a study of OX40 agonist ivuxolimab in advanced cancers. The study in broad terms: Ivuxolimab was a fully human IgG2 agonistic monoclonal antibody targeting the costimulatory receptor OX40 (CD134). The paper reports the monotherapy dose-escalation portion (N ≈ 50 patients) of the phase I ivuxolimab trial. The dose-escalation cohort was around 84% male with a mean age of around 64 years, ranging from roughly 23 to 85. Partial responses occurred in three dose-escalation patients, of whom one had hepatocellular carcinoma and two had cutaneous melanoma. Peripheral TCRbeta sequencing aimed to test whether ivuxolimab altered TCR sequence diversity and caused clonal T-cell expansion. Intravenous ivuxolimab was administered to patients every 2 weeks at six dose levels: 0.01, 0.1, 0.3, 1.5, 3 and 10 mg/kg. Prior anti-PD-1, anti-PD-L1 or anti-CTLA-4 therapy was permitted, and approximately 42% of dose-escalation patients had received checkpoint inhibitors. Of the approximately 50 dose-escalation patients, hepatocellular carcinoma was present in around 19, melanoma in some 15, renal cell carcinoma in 9 and head and neck cancer in 9.

Points the paper makes about the study in general: On average, CD8+ T cells showed more expanded clones than CD4+ T cells after ivuxolimab. At doses from 0.1 to 3.0 mg/kg, clonal expansion was seen in both CD4+ and CD8+ blood T cells between baseline and week 6. Low levels of normalized T-cell clonal expansion were also seen in some patients who did not respond. In the 0.1-3.0 mg/kg groups, partial responders were among the patients with the lowest normalized peripheral clonal expansion, particularly in CD8+ T cells. Which antigens the clonally expanded peripheral T cells were specific for was not determined.

Patients with autoimmune disease history or receiving systemic immunosuppression were excluded from the trial. Peripheral blood for TCR sequencing was collected from all dose cohorts at baseline, on cycle 4 day 1, and on cycle 7 day 1. Samples were obtained from an open-label, multicenter, first-in-human phase I dose-escalation trial of ivuxolimab. Adults with locally advanced or metastatic melanoma, renal cell, hepatocellular, or head and neck squamous cell carcinoma were enrolled in the trial. Before TCR sequencing, CD4+ and CD8+ T cells were separately sorted from peripheral blood. The sequence joins TRBV7-8 to TRBJ2-4; 15 bases in between match TRBD2. This clonotype was sampled from an adult with an advanced solid tumor such as melanoma, head and neck, liver or kidney cancer. Sample: CD4+ or CD8+ T cells sorted from blood, taken in a trial of the OX40 agonist ivuxolimab. The DNA is TGTGCCAGCAGCTTAGTTCGCGGGACTAGCGGGAGGTCGGCCAAAAACATTCAGTACTTC. The encoded protein is CASSLVRGTSGRSAKNIQYF.